These T cell receptor beta chains were read from a single sample in a study of cytomegalovirus exposure and HLA in healthy donors. Repertoires were generated with immunoSEQ multiplex PCR, while TCRdb's copy carries only in-frame clones and drops some. This table holds some 150,000 clones. The material sequenced was PBMCs. These receptors all come from a young woman in good health and CMV-seronegative. Each CDR3 is given with its conserved first and last residue. The order of the fields is V gene, J gene, D gene, CDR3 DNA, CDR3 protein. The D gene is left open where the match is weak.

>TRBV6-5|TRBJ2-2|TRBD2
TGTGCCAGCAGTACTAGCGGGAAGAACACCGGGGAGCTGTTTTTT
CASSTSGKNTGELFF
>TRBV27|TRBJ2-1|TRBD2
TGTGCCAGCAGTGAACGACTAGCGGGTCGCCTATACAATGAGCAGTTCTTC
CASSERLAGRLYNEQFF
>TRBV10-2|TRBJ2-5|-
TGCGCCAGCAGTGACGGCGGACAAGGATTTTCAGAGACCCAGTACTTC
CASSDGGQGFSETQYF
>TRBV2|TRBJ2-3|TRBD1
TGTGCCAGCAGTCTTGACAGGGAAGGCACAGATACGCAGTATTTT
CASSLDREGTDTQYF
>TRBV6-6|TRBJ1-3|-
TGTGCCAGCAGTTACGAGGAGCGAAACACCATATATTTT
CASSYEERNTIYF
>TRBV7-8|TRBJ1-3|TRBD1
TGTGCCAGCAGCACCTGGGACAGGGCTGGAAACACCATATATTTT
CASSTWDRAGNTIYF
>TRBV7-9|TRBJ2-3|TRBD1
TGTGCCAGCAGCGGAGGGACAGGGATCGGCGGATACACAGATACGCAGTATTTT
CASSGGTGIGGYTDTQYF
>TRBV9|TRBJ2-7|TRBD2
TGTGCCAGCAGAGGAACGGGGGAGGGCGAGCAGTACTTC
CASRGTGEGEQYF
>TRBV9|TRBJ1-4|-
TGTGCCAGCAGCCCTAGCGGGGGGGGGCGGGCAGTGGTTTTT
CASSPSGGGRAVVF
>TRBV6-6|TRBJ1-2|-
TGTGCCAGCAGTTCGGGACTGAACAGTGAAGGCTACACCTTC
CASSSGLNSEGYTF
>TRBV10-3|TRBJ2-1|TRBD1
TGTGCCATCTCGGGGGGACAGGGCTTGGATGAGCAGTTCTTC
CAISGGQGLDEQFF
>TRBV5-1|TRBJ2-7|TRBD2
TGCGCCAGCAGCTTGGGAGGTAGCGGGCGAACCTACGAGCAGTACTTC
CASSLGGSGRTYEQYF
>TRBV7-6|TRBJ2-1|-
TGTGCCAGCAGCTTAGCGGAGGCCAGCACCCACAATGAGCAGTTCTTC
CASSLAEASTHNEQFF
>TRBV28|TRBJ2-2|TRBD2
TGTGCCAGCAGTTTTCCTCCGAGACTAGCGGAAAACACCGGGGAGCTGTTTTTT
CASSFPPRLAENTGELFF
>TRBV19|TRBJ1-5|TRBD1
TGTGCCAGTAGTATTCGGTTGACAGGGCAGTCAAAACAGCCCCAGCATTTT
CASSIRLTGQSKQPQHF
>TRBV18|TRBJ2-5|TRBD1
TGTGCCAGCTCACCACCGGGACAGGTGGGGGAGACCCAGTACTTC
CASSPPGQVGETQYF
>TRBV7-9|TRBJ1-1|TRBD1
TGTGCCAGCAGCTCAGGACAGGAGGAGTTGAACACTGAAGCTTTCTTT
CASSSGQEELNTEAFF
>TRBV19|TRBJ1-2|-
TGTGCCAGTAGGTACGGGATTGAGGGCTACACCTTC
CASRYGIEGYTF
>TRBV2|TRBJ1-3|-
TGTGCCAGCAAATCCCAAAGAGGGTCTGGAAACACCATATATTTT
CASKSQRGSGNTIYF
>TRBV5-1|TRBJ1-4|TRBD1
TGCGCCAGCAGCTCACAGGGGCAGAATGAAAAACTGTTTTTT
CASSSQGQNEKLFF
>TRBV10-3|TRBJ2-2|-
TGTGCCATCAGACAGTCGAACACCGGGGAGCTGTTTTTT
CAIRQSNTGELFF
>TRBV19|TRBJ1-3|TRBD1
TGTGCCAGTAGTACGGGACAGACCTTGGGAAACACCATATATTTT
CASSTGQTLGNTIYF
>TRBV2|TRBJ1-4|-
TGTGCCAGCAGTGAATTAGGAGGGGCATCAGGAAAACTGTTTTTT
CASSELGGASGKLFF
>TRBV7-2|TRBJ2-1|TRBD2
TGTGCCAGCAGCCTGACTAGCGGGAGAAACACTGAGCAGTTCTTC
CASSLTSGRNTEQFF
>TRBV7-8|TRBJ2-1|-
TGTGCCAGCAGCCATGGGGCCCTTAACCCCGATCGGTTCTTC
CASSHGALNPDRFF
>TRBV27|TRBJ2-1|TRBD2
TGTGCCAGCAGTTTATCTCCTAGCGGGAGAGTCTATGAGCAGTTCTTC
CASSLSPSGRVYEQFF
>TRBV2|TRBJ2-5|-
TGTGCCAGCAGTGAAAGCGGAGGGGACGGGGAGACCCAGTACTTC
CASSESGGDGETQYF
>TRBV4-2|TRBJ2-1|TRBD2
TGTGCCAGCAGCCAAGCGGGACTAGCGGGAGGCTATTATGAGCAGTTCTTC
CASSQAGLAGGYYEQFF
>TRBV7-9|TRBJ1-2|TRBD1
TGTGCCAGCGGACAGGGTAACTATGGCTACACCTTC
CASGQGNYGYTF
>TRBV25-1|TRBJ1-1|-
TGTGCCAGCAGTGAACTCGGGGGGCGGGCTTTCTTT
CASSELGGRAFF
>TRBV7-3|TRBJ2-7|-
TGTGCCAGCAGCTTAGGGTCCCAGGGCTCCTACGAGCAGTACTTC
CASSLGSQGSYEQYF
>TRBV6-7|TRBJ2-5|-
TGTGCCAGCCCCGGGACACCGGAGACCCAGTACTTC
CASPGTPETQYF
>TRBV28|TRBJ1-2|-
TGTGCCAGCAGTTTACCGTCCCGGGGGGTTGGGGGCTACACCTTC
CASSLPSRGVGGYTF
>TRBV19|TRBJ2-1|-
TGTGCCAGTAGTCCGGGTCGGGGGGCCTCCTACAATGAGCAGTTCTTC
CASSPGRGASYNEQFF
>TRBV7-2|TRBJ1-1|-
TGTGCCAGCAGCGCCCAGGGGTGGGGCACTGAAGCTTTCTTT
CASSAQGWGTEAFF
>TRBV7-3|TRBJ2-1|TRBD1
TGTGCCAGCAGCTCCCAACCGGGACAGGGGGCTATGGAGCAGTTCTTC
CASSSQPGQGAMEQFF
>TRBV29-1|TRBJ2-2|-
TGCAGCGTTGAGGGGCAGATAAACACCGGGGAGCTGTTTTTT
CSVEGQINTGELFF
>TRBV29-1|TRBJ1-1|TRBD1
TGCAGCGCACAGGACAGGTCAGCAACTGAAGCTTTCTTT
CSAQDRSATEAFF
>TRBV2|TRBJ2-7|TRBD1
TGTGCCAGCAGTGAAGCTAGGGGACAGGGCTCCGAGCAGTACTTC
CASSEARGQGSEQYF
>TRBV5-1|TRBJ1-6|TRBD1
TGCGCCAGCAGCCGGACAGGCGATTATAATTCACCCCTCCACTTT
CASSRTGDYNSPLHF
>TRBV5-1|TRBJ2-3|-
TGCGCCAGCAGCCAGGCATTCACAGATACGCAGTATTTT
CASSQAFTDTQYF
>TRBV5-6|TRBJ2-3|TRBD2
TGTGCCAGCAGCTTCGGGGGGACAGATACGCAGTATTTT
CASSFGGTDTQYF
>TRBV11-3|TRBJ1-1|-
TGTGCCAGCAGCTTAGTTCGACAGAACACTGAAGCTTTCTTT
CASSLVRQNTEAFF
>TRBV10-1|TRBJ2-3|-
TGCGCCAGCAGTGATTCGGTTGATGTCTGGAGCACAGATACGCAGTATTTT
CASSDSVDVWSTDTQYF
>TRBV18|TRBJ1-2|-
TGTGCCAGCTCACCAAGAGGAGACCTCCCCTATGGCTACACCTTC
CASSPRGDLPYGYTF
>TRBV5-4|TRBJ2-7|-
TGTGCCAGCAGCCGGGACTCGGTCGGCGAGCAGTACTTC
CASSRDSVGEQYF
>TRBV7-8|TRBJ2-1|TRBD2
TGTGCCAGCAGCCAACGACTAGCGGGTTACAATGAGCAGTTCTTC
CASSQRLAGYNEQFF
>TRBV5-1|TRBJ1-4|TRBD1
TGCGCCAGCAGCCCGGTGGGACAGGGGGCCACTAATGAAAAACTGTTTTTT
CASSPVGQGATNEKLFF
>TRBV5-4|TRBJ2-5|TRBD1
TGTGCCAGCAGCAAAGACAGGGCCCAGTACTTC
CASSKDRAQYF